This is a list of T cell receptor beta chains from one sample in a study of shared clonotypes between healthy human individuals. Data came from immunoSEQ multiplex PCR; TCRdb stores just in-frame clones and leaves some out. Here the sample spans 470,000 or so clones, almost 80% being singletons. What was sequenced was PBMCs. These TCRs come from a woman in her thirties or forties in good health. Some clones in this sample may be carry-over from other donors' samples. The CDR3 runs from the conserved cysteine through the conserved F or W. Fields, in order: V gene, clone size, J gene, D gene, CDR3 protein, CDR3 DNA. The D gene is left open where the match is weak. Expanded clones get a size class; other rows say once, few or many, or leave the size out.

TRBV7-9	NA	TRBJ2-2	TRBD2	CASSLAQRAGVIIGELFF	TGTGCCAGCAGCTTAGCCCAACGAGCGGGAGTAATAATCGGGGAGCTGTTTTTT
TRBV9	NA	TRBJ2-1	TRBD2	CASSVGGSGTPSYNEQFF	TGTGCCAGCAGCGTAGGCGGTAGCGGGACCCCTTCCTACAATGAGCAGTTCTTC
TRBV2	NA	TRBJ1-1	NA	CASSDRAGTEAFF	TGTGCCAGCAGTGACAGGGCTGGGACTGAAGCTTTCTTT
TRBV7-9	NA	TRBJ1-2	NA	CASSLGLGSVEGYTF	TGTGCCAGCAGCTTAGGGCTGGGGTCGGTAGAAGGCTACACCTTC
TRBV6-5	NA	TRBJ2-2	NA	CASSWRGLNTGELFF	TGTGCCAGCAGTTGGCGGGGCTTAAACACCGGGGAGCTGTTTTTT
TRBV9	NA	TRBJ2-5	NA	CASSPWDAETQYF	TGTGCCAGCAGCCCTTGGGACGCGGAGACCCAGTACTTC
TRBV12-5	NA	TRBJ1-3	NA	CASGFSVPRGGNTIYF	TGTGCTAGTGGTTTTTCTGTACCCCGCGGAGGAAACACCATATATTTT
TRBV2	NA	TRBJ2-7	NA	CASMQGTAVYEQYF	TGTGCCAGCATGCAAGGGACGGCAGTTTACGAGCAGTACTTC
TRBV5-1	NA	TRBJ2-3	NA	CASSPRSGDTQYF	TGCGCCAGCAGCCCGAGGAGCGGAGATACGCAGTATTTT
TRBV4-1	NA	TRBJ2-5	TRBD2	CASSQIGTSARETQYF	TGCGCCAGCAGCCAAATCGGGACTAGCGCGAGAGAGACCCAGTACTTC
TRBV29-1	NA	TRBJ2-7	NA	CSVLPGGISYEQYF	TGCAGCGTTCTTCCCGGCGGGATCTCCTACGAGCAGTACTTC
TRBV9	NA	TRBJ1-1	TRBD1	CASSARQGLNTEAFF	TGTGCCAGCAGCGCCAGACAGGGTTTGAACACTGAAGCTTTCTTT
TRBV30	NA	TRBJ1-2	NA	CAWSVGNFYGYTF	TGTGCCTGGAGTGTTGGTAATTTCTATGGCTACACCTTC
TRBV2	NA	TRBJ2-7	NA	CASLTPGVAYEQYF	TGTGCCAGCCTGACCCCGGGAGTCGCCTACGAGCAGTACTTC
TRBV25-1	NA	TRBJ2-7	NA	CASSWGAEDEQYF	TGTGCCAGCAGTTGGGGGGCCGAGGACGAGCAGTACTTC
TRBV19	few	TRBJ1-2	TRBD1	CASSTQGGQGYFNYGYTF	TGTGCCAGTAGTACCCAAGGGGGACAGGGGTACTTTAACTATGGCTACACCTTC
TRBV2	medium-sized	TRBJ1-3	NA	CATQARSGNTIYF	TGTGCCACCCAGGCCCGCTCTGGAAACACCATATATTTT
TRBV7-2	NA	TRBJ2-5	TRBD1	CASSPRTGRQETQYF	TGTGCCAGCAGTCCCCGGACAGGGAGACAAGAGACCCAGTACTTC
TRBV7-8	once	TRBJ2-2	TRBD2	CASSPLAGANTGELFF	TGTGCCAGCAGCCCCCTAGCGGGAGCGAACACCGGGGAGCTGTTTTTT
TRBV28	NA	TRBJ2-2	TRBD1	CASRTTGAPTGELFF	TGTGCCAGCAGAACCACAGGGGCTCCCACCGGGGAGCTGTTTTTT
TRBV11-3	NA	TRBJ2-1	TRBD2	CASSAGPASGYYNEQFF	TGTGCCAGCAGCGCCGGTCCGGCTAGCGGATATTACAATGAGCAGTTCTTC
TRBV7-9	NA	TRBJ2-5	TRBD1	CASRAGTATQETQYF	TGTGCCAGCAGGGCCGGGACAGCAACTCAAGAGACCCAGTACTTC
TRBV30	NA	TRBJ1-2	NA	CAWISPWTRGRGYGYTF	TGTGCCTGGATCTCTCCGTGGACCAGGGGCCGGGGCTATGGCTACACCTTC
TRBV4-1	NA	TRBJ1-4	NA	CASSQLGRALGEKLFF	TGCGCCAGCAGCCAACTAGGCCGAGCCTTAGGGGAAAAACTGTTTTTT
TRBV10-1	NA	TRBJ1-2	NA	CASSLFNYGYTF	TGCGCCAGCAGTCTCTTTAACTATGGCTACACCTTC
TRBV30	NA	TRBJ2-2	TRBD1	CAWSNGQGAIGELFF	TGTGCCTGGAGTAATGGACAGGGGGCGATCGGGGAGCTGTTTTTT
TRBV29-1	NA	TRBJ2-5	TRBD2	CSDRTRETQYF	TGCAGCGACCGGACTAGAGAGACCCAGTACTTC
TRBV28	NA	TRBJ2-7	TRBD2	CASSLNRASGRSYEQYF	TGTGCCAGCAGTTTGAATAGGGCTAGCGGGAGATCCTACGAGCAGTACTTC
TRBV6-6	NA	TRBJ2-1	TRBD2	CASSYFLAGYNEQFF	TGTGCCAGCAGTTACTTTCTAGCGGGCTACAATGAGCAGTTCTTC
TRBV7-2	NA	TRBJ2-3	NA	CASSLTRLDLSDTQYF	TGTGCCAGCAGCTTAACCCGACTAGATTTGTCAGATACGCAGTATTTT
TRBV27	NA	TRBJ2-5	NA	CASSFSSTLLETQYF	TGTGCCAGCAGTTTTTCCTCTACCCTACTAGAGACCCAGTACTTC
TRBV30	NA	TRBJ1-5	NA	CAWSKKEGRVGRRQPQHF	TGTGCCTGGAGCAAAAAAGAGGGCAGGGTCGGGCGTAGACAGCCCCAGCATTTT
TRBV4-1	NA	TRBJ1-2	TRBD1	CASSQGQNYGYTF	TGCGCCAGCAGCCAGGGACAGAACTATGGCTACACCTTC
TRBV27	NA	TRBJ1-1	TRBD1	CASSLAGQGRANTEAFF	TGTGCCAGCAGTCTGGCGGGACAGGGCCGGGCGAACACTGAAGCTTTCTTT
TRBV5-8	NA	TRBJ2-2	NA	CASSLIVGFAGELFF	TGTGCCAGCAGCTTAATTGTGGGTTTTGCCGGGGAGCTGTTTTTT
TRBV28	NA	TRBJ2-7	TRBD1	CASSGSDRSYEQYF	TGTGCCAGCAGTGGATCGGACAGGTCCTACGAGCAGTACTTC
TRBV19	NA	TRBJ2-2	TRBD1	CASGQGGNTGELFF	TGTGCCAGTGGACAGGGTGGAAACACCGGGGAGCTGTTTTTT
TRBV27	NA	TRBJ2-5	NA	CASSFWAGETQYF	TGTGCCAGCAGTTTTTGGGCCGGGGAGACCCAGTACTTC
TRBV9	NA	TRBJ1-2	NA	CASSQRTQDGYTF	TGTGCCAGCAGTCAGCGGACCCAAGATGGCTACACCTTC
TRBV11-2	NA	TRBJ1-1	NA	CASSLDYGVEAFF	TGTGCCAGCAGCTTAGATTACGGAGTTGAAGCTTTCTTT
TRBV5-1	NA	TRBJ1-1	NA	CASSLVGGPMNTEAFF	TGCGCCAGCAGCTTGGTAGGTGGACCGATGAACACTGAAGCTTTCTTT
TRBV10-1	NA	TRBJ2-3	NA	CASSQTLGDTQYF	TGCGCCAGCAGTCAGACCTTGGGGGATACGCAGTATTTT
TRBV30	few	TRBJ2-2	NA	CAWSLIWRGELFF	TGTGCCTGGAGTCTAATATGGAGGGGGGAGCTGTTTTTT
TRBV29-1	NA	TRBJ2-3	TRBD2	CSVEIVGGRSDTQYF	TGCAGCGTTGAAATAGTGGGCGGGAGGTCAGATACGCAGTATTTT
TRBV11-3	NA	TRBJ2-1	TRBD2	CASSLGTSVNNEQFF	TGTGCCAGCAGCTTAGGGACTAGCGTCAACAATGAGCAGTTCTTC
TRBV2	NA	TRBJ1-5	NA	CASKFMYSNQPQHF	TGTGCCAGCAAGTTTATGTATAGCAATCAGCCCCAGCATTTT
TRBV18	NA	TRBJ2-1	NA	CASSAGHNSYNEQFF	TGTGCCAGCTCAGCGGGACATAACTCCTACAATGAGCAGTTCTTC
TRBV4-1	NA	TRBJ2-5	NA	CASSQEFGQTLGTQYF	TGCGCCAGCAGCCAAGAGTTCGGGCAGACCTTGGGGACCCAGTACTTC
TRBV6-5	NA	TRBJ1-1	NA	CASRTGQISEAFF	TGTGCCAGCAGAACGGGACAAATCTCTGAAGCTTTCTTT
TRBV9	NA	TRBJ2-5	NA	CASSGGFSSSQETQYF	TGTGCCAGCAGTGGGGGGTTTTCATCCTCCCAAGAGACCCAGTACTTC
TRBV19	once	TRBJ1-2	NA	CASSLRPNNYGYTF	TGTGCCAGTAGTCTCCGACCGAATAACTATGGCTACACCTTC
TRBV5-1	once	TRBJ2-4	NA	CASSLGLGDIQYF	TGCGCCAGCAGCTTAGGCTTGGGGGACATTCAGTACTTC
TRBV15	NA	TRBJ1-1	NA	CATSRGWGEGSTEAFF	TGTGCCACCAGCAGAGGGTGGGGGGAAGGTTCGACTGAAGCTTTCTTT
TRBV19	NA	TRBJ2-7	NA	CASSIDRGMPYEQYF	TGTGCCAGTAGTATAGACCGAGGGATGCCCTACGAGCAGTACTTC
TRBV19	NA	TRBJ1-3	NA	CASSAYPGSSGNTIYF	TGTGCCAGTAGTGCATACCCGGGGTCCTCTGGAAACACCATATATTTT
TRBV6-5	few	TRBJ1-2	NA	CASSYSTGYGYTF	TGTGCCAGCAGTTACTCGACGGGATATGGCTACACCTTC